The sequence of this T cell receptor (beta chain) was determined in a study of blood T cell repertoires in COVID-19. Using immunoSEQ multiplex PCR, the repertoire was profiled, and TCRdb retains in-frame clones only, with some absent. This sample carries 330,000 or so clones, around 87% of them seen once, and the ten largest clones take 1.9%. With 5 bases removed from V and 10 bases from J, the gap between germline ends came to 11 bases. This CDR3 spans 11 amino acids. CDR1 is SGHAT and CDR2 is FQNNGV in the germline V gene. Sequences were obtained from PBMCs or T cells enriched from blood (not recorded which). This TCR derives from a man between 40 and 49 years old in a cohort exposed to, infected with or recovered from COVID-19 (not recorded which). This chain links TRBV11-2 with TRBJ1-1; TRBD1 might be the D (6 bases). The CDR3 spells CASSKQGVAFF. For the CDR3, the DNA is TGTGCCAGCAGCAAACAGGGAGTAGCTTTCTTT. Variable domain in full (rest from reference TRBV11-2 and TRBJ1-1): EAGVAQSPRYKIIEKRQSVAFWCNPISGHATLYWYQQILGQGPKLLIQFQNNGVVDDSQLPKDRFSAERLKGVDSTLKIQPAKLEDSAVYLCASSKQGVAFFGQGTRLTVV.